This T cell receptor beta chain was recorded in a study of early T cells in non-severe SARS-CoV-2 infection. Findings and limits, study-wide: VDJdb-based annotation leaned toward anti-spike CD8 responses and missed private and CD4 specificities.

Trimming pared 7 bases from V and 2 bases from J, leaving 12 bases between. Germline assignment: CDR1 SGHTA and CDR2 FQGNSA. The CDR3 has 14 residues. Unique molecular identifiers were affixed to single, distinct cDNA molecules. TCRdb analysed the 5' RACE reads with MiXCR anew, one entry per CDR3 protein. The sample has about 60,000 distinct CDR3 sequences; about 9.8% are singletons. This clonotype was seen many times. As yet, its antigen is unknown. The clonotype originates from an adult who was a healthcare worker with PCR-confirmed SARS-CoV-2 infection or an uninfected control (not recorded which). Sequenced sample: whole blood. This chain links TRBV7-2 with TRBJ1-3; D call uncertain. The CDR3 DNA is TGTGCCAGCACCTTGCCCGCAGCTGGAAACACCATATATTTT. This gives the protein CASTLPAAGNTIYF.